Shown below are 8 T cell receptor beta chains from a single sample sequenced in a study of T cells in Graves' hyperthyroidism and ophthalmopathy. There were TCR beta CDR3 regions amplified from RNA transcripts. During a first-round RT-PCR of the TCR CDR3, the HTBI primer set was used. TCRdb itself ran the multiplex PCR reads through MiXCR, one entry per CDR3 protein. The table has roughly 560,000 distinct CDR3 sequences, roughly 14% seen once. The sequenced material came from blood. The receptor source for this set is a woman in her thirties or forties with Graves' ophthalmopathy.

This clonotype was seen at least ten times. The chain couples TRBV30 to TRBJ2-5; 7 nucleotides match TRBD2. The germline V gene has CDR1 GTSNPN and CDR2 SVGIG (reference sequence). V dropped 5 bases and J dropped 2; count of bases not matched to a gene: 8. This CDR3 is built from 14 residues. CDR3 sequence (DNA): TGTGCCTGGGCAATGGCGGGGGTTCAAGAGACCCAGTACTTC. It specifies CAWAMAGVQETQYF.

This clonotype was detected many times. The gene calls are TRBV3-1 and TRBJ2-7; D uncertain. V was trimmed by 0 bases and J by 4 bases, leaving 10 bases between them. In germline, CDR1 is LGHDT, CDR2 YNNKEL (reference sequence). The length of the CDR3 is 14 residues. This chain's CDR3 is CASSQDLDAYEQYF. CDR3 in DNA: TGTGCCAGCAGCCAAGATCTGGACGCATACGAGCAGTACTTC.

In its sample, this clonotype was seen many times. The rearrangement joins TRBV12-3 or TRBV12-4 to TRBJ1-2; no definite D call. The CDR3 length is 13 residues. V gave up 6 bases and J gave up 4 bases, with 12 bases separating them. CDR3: CASSRGVVYGYTF. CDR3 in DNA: TGTGCCAGCAGCCGGGGAGTCGTCTATGGCTACACCTTC.

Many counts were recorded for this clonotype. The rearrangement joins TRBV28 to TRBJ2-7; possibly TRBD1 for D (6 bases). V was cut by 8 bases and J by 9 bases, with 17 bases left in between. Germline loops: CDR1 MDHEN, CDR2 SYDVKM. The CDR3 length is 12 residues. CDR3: CASAQGARGQYF. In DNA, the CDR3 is TGTGCCAGCGCACAGGGAGCTAGGGGGCAGTACTTC.

The CDR3 sequence: CASGCPAGQPGLAEEYQETQYF. The CDR3 region has the DNA TGTGCTAGTGGTTGCCCTGCGGGACAACCGGGACTAGCGGAAGAGTACCAAGAGACCCAGTACTTC. The V gene is TRBV12-5, the J gene TRBJ2-5, with 11 bases fitting TRBD2. Per germline, CDR1 LGHNT and CDR2 FRNRAP. CDR3 size: 22 residues. The J segment lost 0 bases and the V segment lost 4 bases, leaving 22 bases of the junction unmatched.

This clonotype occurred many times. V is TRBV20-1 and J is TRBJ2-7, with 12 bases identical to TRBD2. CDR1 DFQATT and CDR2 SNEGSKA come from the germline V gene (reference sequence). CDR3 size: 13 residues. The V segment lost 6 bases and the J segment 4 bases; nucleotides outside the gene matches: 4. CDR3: CSAATSGRYEQYF. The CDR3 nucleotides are TGCAGTGCGGCTACTAGCGGGAGGTACGAGCAGTACTTC.

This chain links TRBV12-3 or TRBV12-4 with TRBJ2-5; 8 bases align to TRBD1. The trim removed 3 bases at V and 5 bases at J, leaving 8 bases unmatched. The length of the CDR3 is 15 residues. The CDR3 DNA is TGTGCCAGCAGTTTCAGGACAGGGCAGGGGGAGACCCAGTACTTC. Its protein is CASSFRTGQGETQYF.

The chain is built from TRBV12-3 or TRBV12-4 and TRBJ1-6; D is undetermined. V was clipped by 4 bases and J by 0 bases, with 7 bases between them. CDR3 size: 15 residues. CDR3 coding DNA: TGTGCCAGCAGTTACCAGACCTCCTATAATTCACCCCTCCACTTT. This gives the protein CASSYQTSYNSPLHF.